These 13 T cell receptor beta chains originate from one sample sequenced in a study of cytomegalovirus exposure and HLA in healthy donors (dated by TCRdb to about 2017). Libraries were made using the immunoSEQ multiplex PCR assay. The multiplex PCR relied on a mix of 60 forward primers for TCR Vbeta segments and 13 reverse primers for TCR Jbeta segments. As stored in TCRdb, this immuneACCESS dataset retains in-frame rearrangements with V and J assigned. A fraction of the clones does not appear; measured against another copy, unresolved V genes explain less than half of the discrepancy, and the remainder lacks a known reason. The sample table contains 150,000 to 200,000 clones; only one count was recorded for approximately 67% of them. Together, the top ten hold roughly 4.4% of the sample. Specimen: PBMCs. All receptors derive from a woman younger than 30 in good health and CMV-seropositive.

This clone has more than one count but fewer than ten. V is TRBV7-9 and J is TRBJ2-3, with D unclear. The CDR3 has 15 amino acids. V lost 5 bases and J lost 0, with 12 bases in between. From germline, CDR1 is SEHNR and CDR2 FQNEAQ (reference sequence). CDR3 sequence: CASSEIIASTDTQYF. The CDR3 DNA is TGTGCCAGCAGCGAGATTATCGCTAGCACAGATACGCAGTATTTT.

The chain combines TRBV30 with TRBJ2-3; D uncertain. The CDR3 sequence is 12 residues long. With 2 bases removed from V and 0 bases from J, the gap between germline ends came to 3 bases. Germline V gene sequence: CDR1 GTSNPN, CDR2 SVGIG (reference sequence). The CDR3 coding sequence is TGTGCCTGGAGTTCTAGCACAGATACGCAGTATTTT. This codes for CAWSSSTDTQYF. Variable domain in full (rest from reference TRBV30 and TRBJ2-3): SQTIHQWPATLVQPVGSPLSLECTVEGTSNPNLYWYRQAAGRGLQLLFYSVGIGQISSEVPQNLSASRPQDRQFILSSKKLLLSDSGFYLCAWSSSTDTQYFGPGTRLTVL.

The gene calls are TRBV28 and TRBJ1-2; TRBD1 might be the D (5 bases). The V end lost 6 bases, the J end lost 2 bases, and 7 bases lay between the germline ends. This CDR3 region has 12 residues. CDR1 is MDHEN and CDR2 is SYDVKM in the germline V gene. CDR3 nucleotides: TGTGCCAGCAGGGGGCCCAACTATGGCTACACCTTC. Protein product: CASRGPNYGYTF.

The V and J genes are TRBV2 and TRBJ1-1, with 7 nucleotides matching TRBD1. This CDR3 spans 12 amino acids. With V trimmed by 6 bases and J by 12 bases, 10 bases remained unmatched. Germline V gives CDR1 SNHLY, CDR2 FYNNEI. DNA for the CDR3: TGTGCCAGCAGAGGGACAGTTTTTGCGACTTTCTTT. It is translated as CASRGTVFATFF. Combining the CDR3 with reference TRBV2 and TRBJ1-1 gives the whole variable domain EPEVTQTPSHQVTQMGQEVILRCVPISNHLYFYWYRQILGQKVEFLVSFYNNEISEKSEIFDDQFSVERPDGSNFTLKIRSTKLEDSAMYFCASRGTVFATFFGQGTRLTVV.

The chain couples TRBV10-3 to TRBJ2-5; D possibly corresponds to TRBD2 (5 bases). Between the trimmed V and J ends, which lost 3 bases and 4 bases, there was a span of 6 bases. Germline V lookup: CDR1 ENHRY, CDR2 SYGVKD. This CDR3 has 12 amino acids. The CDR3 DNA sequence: TGTGCCATCAGTGATCGGGGAGAGACCCAGTACTTC. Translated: CAISDRGETQYF.

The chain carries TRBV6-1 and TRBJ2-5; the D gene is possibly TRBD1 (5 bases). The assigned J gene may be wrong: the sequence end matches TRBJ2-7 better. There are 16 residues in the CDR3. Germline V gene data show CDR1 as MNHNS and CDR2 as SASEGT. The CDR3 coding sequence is TGTGCCAGCAGTGAATGGTTCAAAGACAGTTCCTACGAGCAGTACTTC. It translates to CASSEWFKDSSYEQYF.

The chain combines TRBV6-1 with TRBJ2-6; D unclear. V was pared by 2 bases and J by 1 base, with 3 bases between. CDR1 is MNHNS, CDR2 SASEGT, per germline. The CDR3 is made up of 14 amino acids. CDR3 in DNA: TGTGCCAGCAGTGAATCATCTGGGGCCAACGTCCTGACTTTC. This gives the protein CASSESSGANVLTF.

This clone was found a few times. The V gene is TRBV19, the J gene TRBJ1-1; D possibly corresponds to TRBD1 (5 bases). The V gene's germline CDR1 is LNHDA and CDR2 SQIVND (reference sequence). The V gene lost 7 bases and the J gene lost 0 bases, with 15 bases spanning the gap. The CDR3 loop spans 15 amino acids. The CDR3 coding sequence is TGTGCCAGTAAGGGGCAGGCCTTAATGAACACTGAAGCTTTCTTT. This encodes CASKGQALMNTEAFF.

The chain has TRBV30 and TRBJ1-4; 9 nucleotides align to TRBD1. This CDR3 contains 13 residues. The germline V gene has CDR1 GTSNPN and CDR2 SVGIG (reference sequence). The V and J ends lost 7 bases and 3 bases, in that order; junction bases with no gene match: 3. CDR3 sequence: CASGQGPNEKLFF. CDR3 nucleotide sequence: TGTGCCTCCGGACAGGGGCCTAATGAAAAACTGTTTTTT. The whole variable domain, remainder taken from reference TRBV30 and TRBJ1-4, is SQTIHQWPATLVQPVGSPLSLECTVEGTSNPNLYWYRQAAGRGLQLLFYSVGIGQISSEVPQNLSASRPQDRQFILSSKKLLLSDSGFYLCASGQGPNEKLFFGSGTQLSVL.

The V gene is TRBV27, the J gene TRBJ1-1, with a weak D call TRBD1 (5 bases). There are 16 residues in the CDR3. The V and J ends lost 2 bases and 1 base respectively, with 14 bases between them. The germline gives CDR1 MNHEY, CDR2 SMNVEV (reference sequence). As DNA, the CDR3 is TGTGCCAGCAGTTTAGGGCAGGGCAAGGAGAACACTGAAGCTTTCTTT. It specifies CASSLGQGKENTEAFF.

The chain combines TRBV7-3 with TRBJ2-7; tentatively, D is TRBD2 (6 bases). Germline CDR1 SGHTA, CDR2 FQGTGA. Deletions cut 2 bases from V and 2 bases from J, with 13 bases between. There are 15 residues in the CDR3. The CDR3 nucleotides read TGTGCCAGCAGCTTATTAGCGGAGGCCCCCTACGAGCAGTACTTC. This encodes CASSLLAEAPYEQYF.

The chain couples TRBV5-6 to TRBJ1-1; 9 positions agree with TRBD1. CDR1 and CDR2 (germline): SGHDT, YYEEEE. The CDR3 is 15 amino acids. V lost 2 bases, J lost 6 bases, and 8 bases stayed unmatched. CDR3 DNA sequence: TGTGCCAGCAGCTTAGGGGACAGGGATGTGTCTGAAGCTTTCTTT. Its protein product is CASSLGDRDVSEAFF.

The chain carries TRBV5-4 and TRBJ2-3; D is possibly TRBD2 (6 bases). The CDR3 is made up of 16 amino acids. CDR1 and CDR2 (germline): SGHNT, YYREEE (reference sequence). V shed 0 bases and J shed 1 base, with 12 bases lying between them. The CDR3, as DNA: TGTGCCAGCAGCTTGGGTACTAGCTCCGGCACAGATACGCAGTATTTT. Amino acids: CASSLGTSSGTDTQYF.